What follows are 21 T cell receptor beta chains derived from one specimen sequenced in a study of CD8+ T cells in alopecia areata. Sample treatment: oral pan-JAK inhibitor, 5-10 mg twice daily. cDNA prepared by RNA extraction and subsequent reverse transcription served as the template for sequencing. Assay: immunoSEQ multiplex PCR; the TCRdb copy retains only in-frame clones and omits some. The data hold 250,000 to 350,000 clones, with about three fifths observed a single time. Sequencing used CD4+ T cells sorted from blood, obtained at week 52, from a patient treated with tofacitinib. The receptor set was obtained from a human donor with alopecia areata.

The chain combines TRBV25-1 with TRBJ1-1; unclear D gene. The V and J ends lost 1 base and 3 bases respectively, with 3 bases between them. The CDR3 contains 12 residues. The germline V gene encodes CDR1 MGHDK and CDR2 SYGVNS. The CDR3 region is CASSESHTEAFF. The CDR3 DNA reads TGTGCCAGCAGTGAATCCCACACTGAAGCTTTCTTT.

CDR3 protein: CASSLLMGDTQYF. Written as DNA, the CDR3 is TGCGCCAGCAGCTTGCTGATGGGGGATACGCAGTATTTT. The rearrangement joins TRBV5-1 to TRBJ2-3; D is unclear. Germline CDR1 is SGHRS and CDR2 is YFSETQ. The CDR3 extends over 13 amino acids. V was pared by 1 base and J by 6 bases, with 9 bases between.

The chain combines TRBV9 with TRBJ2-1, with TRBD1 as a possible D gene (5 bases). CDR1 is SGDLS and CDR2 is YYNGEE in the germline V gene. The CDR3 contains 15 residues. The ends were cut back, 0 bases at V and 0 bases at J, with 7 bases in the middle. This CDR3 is CASSVGQISYNEQFF. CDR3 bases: TGTGCCAGCAGCGTAGGACAGATCTCCTACAATGAGCAGTTCTTC.

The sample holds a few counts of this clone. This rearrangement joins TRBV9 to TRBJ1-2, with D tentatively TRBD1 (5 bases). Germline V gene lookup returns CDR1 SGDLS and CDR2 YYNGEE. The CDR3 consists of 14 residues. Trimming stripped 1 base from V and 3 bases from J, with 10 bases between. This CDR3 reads CASSVQGRDYGYTF. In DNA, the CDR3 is TGTGCCAGCAGCGTACAGGGTAGGGACTATGGCTACACCTTC.

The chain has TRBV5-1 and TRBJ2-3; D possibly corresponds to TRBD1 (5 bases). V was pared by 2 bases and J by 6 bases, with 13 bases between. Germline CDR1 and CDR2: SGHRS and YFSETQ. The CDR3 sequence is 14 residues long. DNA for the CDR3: TGCGCCAGCAGCTTCGCAGGGCAGGAGGATACGCAGTATTTT. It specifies CASSFAGQEDTQYF. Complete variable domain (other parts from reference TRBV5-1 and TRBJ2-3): KAGVTQTPRYLIKTRGQQVTLSCSPISGHRSVSWYQQTPGQGLQFLFEYFSETQRNKGNFPGRFSGRQFSNSRSEMNVSTLELGDSALYLCASSFAGQEDTQYFGPGTRLTVL.

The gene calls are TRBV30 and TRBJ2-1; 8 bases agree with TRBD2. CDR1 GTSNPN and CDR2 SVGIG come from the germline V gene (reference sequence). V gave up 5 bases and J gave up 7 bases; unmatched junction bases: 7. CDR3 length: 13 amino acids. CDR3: CAWRGGPGNEQFF. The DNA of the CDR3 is TGTGCCTGGCGGGGGGGCCCAGGGAATGAGCAGTTCTTC.

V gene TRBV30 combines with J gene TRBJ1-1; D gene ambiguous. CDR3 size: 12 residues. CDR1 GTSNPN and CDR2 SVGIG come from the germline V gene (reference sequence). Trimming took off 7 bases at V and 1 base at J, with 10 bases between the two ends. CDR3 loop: CASQRANTEAFF. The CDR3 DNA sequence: TGTGCCTCCCAGAGAGCGAACACTGAAGCTTTCTTT.

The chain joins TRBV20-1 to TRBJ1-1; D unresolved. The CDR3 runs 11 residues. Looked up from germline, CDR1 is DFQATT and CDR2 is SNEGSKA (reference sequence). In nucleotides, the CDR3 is TGCAGCTCCCCTGGGCCCACTGAAGCTTTCTTT. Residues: CSSPGPTEAFF.

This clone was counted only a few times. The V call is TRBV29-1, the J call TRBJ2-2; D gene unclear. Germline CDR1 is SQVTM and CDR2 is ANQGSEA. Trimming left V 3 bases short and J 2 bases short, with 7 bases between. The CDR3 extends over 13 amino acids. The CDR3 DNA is TGCAGCGTTGACCCGATAAACACCGGGGAGCTGTTTTTT. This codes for CSVDPINTGELFF.

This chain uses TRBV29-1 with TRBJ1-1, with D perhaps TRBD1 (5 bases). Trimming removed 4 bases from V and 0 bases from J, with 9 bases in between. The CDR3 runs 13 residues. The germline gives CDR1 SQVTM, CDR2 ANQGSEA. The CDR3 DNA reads TGCAGCGTTGCTCAGGGAATGAACACTGAAGCTTTCTTT. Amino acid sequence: CSVAQGMNTEAFF.

This CDR3 is CASSEGRWSSYEQYF. DNA for the CDR3: TGTGCCAGCAGTGAAGGAAGGTGGAGCTCCTACGAGCAGTACTTC. The chain recombines TRBV6-1 with TRBJ2-7; D is uncertain. Germline loops: CDR1 MNHNS, CDR2 SASEGT. The CDR3 consists of 15 residues. V lost 1 base and J 0 bases, leaving 10 bases between the germline ends.

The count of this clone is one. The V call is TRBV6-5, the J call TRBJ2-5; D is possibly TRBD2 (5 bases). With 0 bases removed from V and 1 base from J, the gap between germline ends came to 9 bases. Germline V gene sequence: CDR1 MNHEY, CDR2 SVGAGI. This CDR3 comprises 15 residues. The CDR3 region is CASSYSRASQETQYF. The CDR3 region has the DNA TGTGCCAGCAGTTACTCGCGGGCCAGCCAAGAGACCCAGTACTTC.

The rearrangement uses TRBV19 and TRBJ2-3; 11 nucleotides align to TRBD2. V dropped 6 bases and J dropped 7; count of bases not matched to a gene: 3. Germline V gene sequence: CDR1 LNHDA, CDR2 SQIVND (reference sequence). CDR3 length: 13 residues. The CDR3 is CASSTSGGYTQYF. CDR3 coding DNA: TGTGCCAGTAGCACTAGCGGGGGCTATACGCAGTATTTT.

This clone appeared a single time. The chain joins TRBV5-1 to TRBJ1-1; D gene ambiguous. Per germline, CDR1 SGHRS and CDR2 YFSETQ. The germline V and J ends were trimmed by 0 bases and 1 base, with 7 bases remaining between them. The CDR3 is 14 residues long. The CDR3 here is CASSLEPSNTEAFF. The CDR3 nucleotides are TGCGCCAGCAGCTTGGAGCCGTCGAACACTGAAGCTTTCTTT. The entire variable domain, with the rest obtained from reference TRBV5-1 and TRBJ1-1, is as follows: KAGVTQTPRYLIKTRGQQVTLSCSPISGHRSVSWYQQTPGQGLQFLFEYFSETQRNKGNFPGRFSGRQFSNSRSEMNVSTLELGDSALYLCASSLEPSNTEAFFGQGTRLTVV.

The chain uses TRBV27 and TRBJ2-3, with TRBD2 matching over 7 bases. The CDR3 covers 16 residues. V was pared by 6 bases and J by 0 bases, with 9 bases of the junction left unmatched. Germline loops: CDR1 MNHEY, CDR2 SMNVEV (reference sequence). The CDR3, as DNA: TGTGCCAGCAGGACCCCGAGCGGGGCCAGCACAGATACGCAGTATTTT. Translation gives CASRTPSGASTDTQYF.

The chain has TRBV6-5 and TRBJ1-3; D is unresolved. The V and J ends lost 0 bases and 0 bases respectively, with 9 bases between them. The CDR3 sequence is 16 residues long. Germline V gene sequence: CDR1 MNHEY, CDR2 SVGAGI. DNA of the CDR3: TGTGCCAGCAGTTACTCGATTGGGGTCTCTGGAAACACCATATATTTT. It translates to CASSYSIGVSGNTIYF.

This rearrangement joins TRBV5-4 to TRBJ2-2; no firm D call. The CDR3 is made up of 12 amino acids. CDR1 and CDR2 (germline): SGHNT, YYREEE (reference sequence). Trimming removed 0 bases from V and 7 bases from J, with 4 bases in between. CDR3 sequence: CASSLGHGELFF. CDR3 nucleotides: TGTGCCAGCAGCTTGGGCCACGGGGAGCTGTTTTTT.

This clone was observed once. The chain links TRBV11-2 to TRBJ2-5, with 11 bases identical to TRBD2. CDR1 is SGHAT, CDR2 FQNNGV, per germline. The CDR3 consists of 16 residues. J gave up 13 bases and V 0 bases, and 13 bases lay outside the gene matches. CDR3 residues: CASSLDRRTSGPGSYF. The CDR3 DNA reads TGTGCCAGCAGCTTAGATCGTAGGACTAGCGGGCCAGGGTCGTACTTC.

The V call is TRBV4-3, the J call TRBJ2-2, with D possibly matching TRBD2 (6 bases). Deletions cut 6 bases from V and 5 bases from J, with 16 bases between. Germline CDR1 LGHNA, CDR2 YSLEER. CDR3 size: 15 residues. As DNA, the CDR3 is TGCGCCAGCAGGTTCCGGCCTGGGGGGACCGGGGAGCTGTTTTTT. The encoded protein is CASRFRPGGTGELFF.

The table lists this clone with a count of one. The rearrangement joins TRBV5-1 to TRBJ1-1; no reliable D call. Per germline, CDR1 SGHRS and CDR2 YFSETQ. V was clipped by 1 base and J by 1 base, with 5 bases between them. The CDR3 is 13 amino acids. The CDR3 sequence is CASSLLRNTEAFF. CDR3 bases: TGCGCCAGCAGCTTGTTGAGGAACACTGAAGCTTTCTTT. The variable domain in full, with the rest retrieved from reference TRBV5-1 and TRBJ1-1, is KAGVTQTPRYLIKTRGQQVTLSCSPISGHRSVSWYQQTPGQGLQFLFEYFSETQRNKGNFPGRFSGRQFSNSRSEMNVSTLELGDSALYLCASSLLRNTEAFFGQGTRLTVV.

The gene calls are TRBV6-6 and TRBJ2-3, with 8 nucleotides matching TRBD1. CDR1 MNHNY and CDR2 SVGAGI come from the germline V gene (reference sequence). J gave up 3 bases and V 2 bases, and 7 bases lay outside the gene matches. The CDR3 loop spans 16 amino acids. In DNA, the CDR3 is TGTGCCAGCAGTTACCCCTCCGGGACAGGAACAGATACGCAGTATTTT. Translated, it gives CASSYPSGTGTDTQYF.